The 18 T cell receptor beta chains presented below share a single source sample, sequenced in a study of blood T cell repertoires in COVID-19. Profiling relied on immunoSEQ multiplex PCR, and the TCRdb table lists in-frame clones only, not all of them. The table has around 200,000 clones, over 75% seen once. The sequencing sample was made of peripheral blood. The receptors stem from a man aged 40-50 years with active or convalescent COVID-19.

The V call is TRBV2, the J call TRBJ1-1, with a weak D call TRBD1 (6 bases). CDR1 is SNHLY and CDR2 is FYNNEI in the germline V gene. CDR3 size: 13 residues. The V end lost 5 bases, the J end lost 4 bases, and 11 bases lay between the germline ends. Here the CDR3 reads CASSQTGTTEAFF. CDR3 coding DNA: TGTGCCAGCAGTCAAACAGGGACCACTGAAGCTTTCTTT.

There are a few counts of this clone. The chain couples TRBV2 to TRBJ1-1, with a weak D call TRBD1 (6 bases). V was shortened by 5 bases and J by 1 base, with 11 bases between the two germline ends. Per germline, CDR1 SNHLY and CDR2 FYNNEI. There are 14 residues in the CDR3. The CDR3 loop is CASSPLGANTEAFF. The CDR3 DNA is TGTGCCAGCAGTCCCTTGGGGGCGAACACTGAAGCTTTCTTT.

This clone has just a few counts. This rearrangement joins TRBV5-5 to TRBJ1-2; D might be TRBD1 (6 bases). V lost 3 bases to trimming and J lost 1 base, with 7 bases between them. The CDR3 spans 13 residues. Germline V CDR1 and CDR2: SGHKS, YYEKEE (reference sequence). CDR3 protein: CASSSQGNYGYTF. Here the CDR3 DNA reads TGTGCCAGCAGCTCACAGGGTAACTATGGCTACACCTTC.

V is TRBV6-2 or TRBV6-3 and J is TRBJ2-1; D is unclear. CDR1 is MNHEY, CDR2 SVGEGT, per germline. V was clipped by 2 bases and J by 7 bases, with 9 bases between them. The CDR3 runs 13 residues. The CDR3 DNA reads as TGTGCCAGCAGTTACGGCTGGGCTAATGAGCAGTTCTTC. Encoded protein: CASSYGWANEQFF.

The chain joins TRBV18 to TRBJ2-7, with 7 bases aligning to TRBD1. CDR3 length: 15 residues. Germline V gene data show CDR1 as KGHSH and CDR2 as LQKENI. V shed 1 base, J shed 6 bases, and the junction held 9 bases outside the gene matches. CDR3 sequence reads: CASSPQGQRGFEQYF. The CDR3 nucleotides are TGTGCCAGCTCACCACAGGGACAGAGGGGGTTCGAGCAGTACTTC.

The gene calls are TRBV28 and TRBJ1-2; D not certain. V was shortened by 7 bases and J by 2 bases, with 14 bases between the two germline ends. CDR3 length: 14 residues. Germline loops: CDR1 MDHEN, CDR2 SYDVKM. Here the CDR3 DNA reads TGTGCCAGCACGCTTTCAGCGACCAACTATGGCTACACCTTC. Its protein product is CASTLSATNYGYTF.

The chain recombines TRBV18 with TRBJ1-5; TRBD1 aligns across 7 bases. The CDR3 has 15 amino acids. Germline CDR1 reads KGHSH; CDR2 reads LQKENI. The ends lost 3 bases at V and 5 bases at J; junction bases unmatched: 7. CDR3 amino acids: CASSPSGGKDQPQHF. The DNA for the CDR3 is TGTGCCAGCTCACCTTCAGGGGGTAAGGATCAGCCCCAGCATTTT.

The V gene is TRBV5-1, the J gene TRBJ2-1; 8 bases align to TRBD2. This CDR3 region has 16 residues. V dropped 4 bases and J dropped 4; count of bases not matched to a gene: 10. Germline assignment: CDR1 SGHRS and CDR2 YFSETQ. The chain's CDR3 is CASSPLATSGYNEQFF. As DNA, the CDR3 is TGCGCCAGCAGCCCCTTGGCCACTAGCGGATACAATGAGCAGTTCTTC.

This chain links TRBV10-3 with TRBJ2-7; 11 positions match TRBD1. This CDR3 has 15 residues. V was clipped by 6 bases and J by 0 bases; unmatched bases: 4. Per the germline V gene, CDR1 is ENHRY and CDR2 is SYGVKD. CDR3 region: CAISGDRGSSYEQYF. The CDR3 DNA sequence: TGTGCCATCAGCGGGGACAGGGGGAGCTCCTACGAGCAGTACTTC.

The gene calls are TRBV19 and TRBJ1-2; 10 bases map to TRBD1. J lost 2 bases, V lost 4 bases, and 4 bases had no gene match. This CDR3 has 15 amino acids. CDR1 and CDR2 (germline): LNHDA, SQIVND (reference sequence). This CDR3 is CASSRDRGFNYGYTF. As DNA, the CDR3 is TGTGCCAGTAGTAGGGACAGGGGATTCAACTATGGCTACACCTTC.

This clone was observed a single time. The chain carries TRBV10-3 and TRBJ1-1; tentative D call: TRBD1 (6 bases). The CDR3 is made up of 14 amino acids. V lost 3 bases to trimming and J lost 7 bases, with 15 bases between them. Per germline, CDR1 ENHRY and CDR2 SYGVKD. The CDR3: CAISEGAPGVEAFF. The CDR3 DNA reads TGTGCCATCAGTGAAGGAGCCCCAGGGGTTGAAGCTTTCTTT.

This chain connects TRBV9 to TRBJ2-1; TRBD2 aligns across 10 bases. In germline, CDR1 is SGDLS, CDR2 YYNGEE. J was trimmed by 8 bases and V by 1 base; bases with no gene match: 6. This CDR3 comprises 15 residues. The CDR3 bases are TGTGCCAGCAGCGTATCCAGCGGGGGGGCGGATGAGCAGTTCTTC. This gives the protein CASSVSSGGADEQFF.

This chain links TRBV18 with TRBJ2-2; no firm D call. Germline lookup yields CDR1 KGHSH and CDR2 LQKENI. The CDR3 spans 14 residues. Trimming left V 5 bases short and J 0 bases short, with 7 bases between. The DNA of the CDR3 is TGTGCCAGCTCATCCGCAGCGAACACCGGGGAGCTGTTTTTT. This sequence encodes CASSSAANTGELFF.

With respect to this clone: This may arise from a read error, as a much more abundant clone is one base away. The rearrangement uses TRBV7-9 and TRBJ1-1; D is ambiguous. This CDR3 region has 13 residues. Per germline, CDR1 SEHNR and CDR2 FQNEAQ (reference sequence). V was shortened by 1 base and J by 1 base, with 4 bases between the two germline ends. This CDR3 reads CASSLDRNTEAFF. CDR3 nucleotide sequence: TGTGCCAGCAGCTTAGATAGGAACACTGAAGCTTTCTTT. Full variable domain (remainder filled in from reference TRBV7-9 and TRBJ1-1): DTGVSQNPRHKITKRGQNVTFRCDPISEHNRLYWYRQTLGQGPEFLTYFQNEAQLEKSRLLSDRFSAERPKGSFSTLEIQRTEQGDSAMYLCASSLDRNTEAFFGQGTRLTVV.

This sequence joins TRBV6-5 and TRBJ2-7, with 8 positions matching TRBD1. The CDR3 is made up of 14 amino acids. CDR1 MNHEY and CDR2 SVGAGI come from the germline V gene. J gave up 4 bases and V 8 bases, and 10 bases lay outside the gene matches. The CDR3 bases are TGTGCCAGCTCCAGGGGGCGAGGGTATTACGAGCAGTACTTC. The encoded protein is CASSRGRGYYEQYF.

This chain joins TRBV19 and TRBJ1-2; 8 bases match TRBD1. Trimming at V came to 8 bases and at J to 7 bases, leaving 6 bases not matched to a gene. This CDR3 has 12 amino acids. Germline loops: CDR1 LNHDA, CDR2 SQIVND (reference sequence). The CDR3 protein is CASRTGNLGYTF. CDR3 sequence (DNA): TGTGCCAGTCGGACAGGGAACCTTGGCTACACCTTC.

This clone has more than one count but fewer than ten. The J gene is TRBJ2-1, the V gene TRBV2, with a possible D match to TRBD2 (5 bases). Germline CDR1 SNHLY, CDR2 FYNNEI. The CDR3 extends over 15 amino acids. Trimming pared 0 bases from V and 5 bases from J, leaving 11 bases between. Here the CDR3 DNA reads TGTGCCAGCAGTGAAGCCGGGAAGCGACACAATGAGCAGTTCTTC. This encodes CASSEAGKRHNEQFF.

The gene calls are TRBV11-2 and TRBJ2-6; a weak D match, TRBD1 (6 bases). Trimming removed 3 bases from V and 0 bases from J, with 12 bases in between. Germline V gene data show CDR1 as SGHAT and CDR2 as FQNNGV. The CDR3 contains 17 residues. The CDR3 nucleotides are TGTGCCAGCAGCTTTTCGGACAGTCGCTCTGGGGCCAACGTCCTGACTTTC. The encoded protein is CASSFSDSRSGANVLTF.